This TCR beta chain was sequenced during a study of CD8 T cells in ankylosing spondylitis. TCRdb fed the 5' RACE reads into MiXCR, producing one record per CDR3 protein. The table includes roughly 160,000 distinct CDR3 sequences, approximately 10% detected once. This clonotype was seen at least ten times. Its specificity is not known. Germline V lookup: CDR1 SGDLS, CDR2 YYNGEE. J gave up 7 bases and V 4 bases, and 5 bases lay outside the gene matches. The CDR3 has 14 residues. Study-wide results and limits: It appeared that ankylosing spondylitis blood was characterized by a TCR beta motif of roughly 8 highly homologous variants.

Sequenced input: blood, either unsorted or a sorted T cell fraction (not recorded which). The chain is built from TRBV9 and TRBJ1-4; 9 nucleotides agree with TRBD1. This clonotype was sampled from a male donor with ankylosing spondylitis or in good health (not recorded which). CDR3 sequence (DNA): TGTGCCAGCAGCCGGGACAGGGACCGTGAAAAACTGTTTTTT. It is translated as CASSRDRDREKLFF.